What follows describes a single T cell receptor beta chain. V was shortened by 4 bases and J by 5 bases, with 9 bases between the two germline ends. CDR1 and CDR2 (germline): SGHNT, YENEEA. The CDR3 has 13 amino acids. TCRs were sequenced from a few patients responding to pembrolizumab. Sequenced by immunoSEQ multiplex PCR; TCRdb stores in-frame clones only, minus some. The table includes approximately 120,000 clones, 70% to 90% detected once. The data were obtained in a study of PD-1 blockade in mismatch repair-deficient tumors. V gene TRBV11-3 combines with J gene TRBJ1-3; D gene unclear. The TCR sequence derives from an adult with mismatch repair-deficient cancer. Sequenced here: peripheral blood, sampled 44 weeks after starting pembrolizumab. The CDR3 is CASSSGPRNTIYF. The CDR3 region has the DNA TGTGCCAGCAGCTCCGGGCCCCGAAACACCATATATTTT.